The rows below give T cell receptor beta chains drawn from one sample of a study of T-cell reconstitution after alpha-beta-depleted transplantation in children. Via MiXCR, TCRdb re-called the PCR reads, giving one row per CDR3 protein. There are fewer than 1 million distinct CDR3 sequences in the sample; roughly 16% occur only once, and roughly 5% lies in the top ten. The sequencing here drew on PBMCs, mostly from graft donor cells, taken 360 days after TCRalphabeta/CD19-depleted stem cell transplant. These receptor sequences come from a male patient younger than 18 who had a stem cell transplant for acute lymphoblastic leukemia, so the T cells may come from the graft donor. Each CDR3 is given with its conserved first and last residue. Fields, in order: clone size, V gene, D gene, CDR3 length, J gene, CDR3 protein, CDR3 DNA. A D gene is named only where the DNA matches it firmly. Clone sizes are given selectively: once, few, many, or a class where the clone is expanded.

>-|TRBV11-2|-|14|TRBJ2-5
CASSFPTGSETQYF
TGTGCCAGCAGCTTTCCGACAGGTAGCGAGACCCAGTACTTC
>few|TRBV6-1|TRBD1|15|TRBJ2-7
CASSEDSGQTYEQYF
TGTGCCAGCAGTGAAGACTCGGGACAGACCTACGAGCAGTACTTC
>-|TRBV5-5|-|14|TRBJ1-2
CASSHLQTETGYTF
TGTGCCAGCAGCCACCTTCAGACCGAGACGGGCTACACCTTC
>few|TRBV28|-|16|TRBJ2-4
CASSLVGGSAKNIQYF
TGTGCCAGCAGTTTGGTGGGGGGCTCGGCCAAAAACATTCAGTACTTC
>-|TRBV5-6|TRBD2|14|TRBJ2-3
CASSNGLAPDTQYF
TGTGCCAGCAGCAACGGACTAGCGCCAGATACGCAGTATTTT
>few|TRBV29-1|-|15|TRBJ2-3
CSVDWRAGGTDTQYF
TGCAGCGTTGACTGGAGGGCAGGGGGCACAGATACGCAGTATTTT
>-|TRBV30|TRBD1|15|TRBJ1-1
CAWSVLRDRGPEAFF
TGTGCCTGGAGTGTGCTAAGGGACAGAGGTCCTGAAGCTTTCTTT
>few|TRBV3-1|-|15|TRBJ1-4
CASSHGAQGHEKLFF
TGTGCCAGCAGCCATGGGGCACAGGGACACGAAAAACTGTTTTTT
>many|TRBV18|-|14|TRBJ1-6
CASSPTGGGQPLHF
TGTGCCAGCTCACCGACAGGAGGTGGGCAACCCCTCCACTTT
>-|TRBV29-1|-|10|TRBJ1-2
CSTGLEGYTF
TGCAGCACCGGACTTGAGGGCTACACCTTC
>-|TRBV27|TRBD1|14|TRBJ1-1
CASRLTGVNTEAFF
TGTGCCAGCAGACTCACAGGGGTGAACACTGAAGCTTTCTTT
>few|TRBV5-1|-|14|TRBJ2-7
CASSFPDPRGEQYF
TGCGCCAGCAGCTTCCCAGACCCTAGAGGAGAGCAGTACTTC
>few|TRBV3-1|-|17|TRBJ2-3
CASSQVPGTKGADTQYF
TGTGCCAGCAGCCAAGTGCCCGGGACCAAAGGTGCAGATACGCAGTATTTT
>many|TRBV6-1|TRBD2|16|TRBJ2-5
CASVAAGGMRQETQYF
TGTGCCAGCGTCGCTGCGGGAGGGATGAGGCAAGAGACCCAGTACTTC
>many|TRBV7-3|-|14|TRBJ1-1
CASSNAGRNTEAFF
TGTGCCAGCAGCAACGCCGGCAGGAACACTGAAGCTTTCTTT
>-|TRBV4-1|-|16|TRBJ2-6
CASSQDSGVGANVLTF
TGCGCCAGCAGCCAAGATTCCGGGGTTGGGGCCAACGTCCTGACTTTC
>-|TRBV11-2|TRBD2|15|TRBJ2-7
CASRRTSGRANEQYF
TGTGCCAGCCGGCGGACTAGCGGGAGGGCCAACGAGCAGTACTTC
>few|TRBV5-1|-|16|TRBJ2-4
CASSLTVSGSKNIQYF
TGCGCCAGCAGCCTAACTGTTAGCGGAAGCAAAAACATTCAGTACTTC
>-|TRBV4-1|TRBD2|17|TRBJ2-1
CASSQVALAGVKNEQFF
TGCGCCAGCAGCCAAGTGGCGCTAGCGGGAGTCAAGAATGAGCAGTTCTTC
>-|TRBV7-9|-|15|TRBJ2-7
CASSLEQGPAYEQYF
TGTGCCAGCAGCTTAGAGCAGGGTCCCGCCTACGAGCAGTACTTC
>-|TRBV7-9|-|11|TRBJ2-1
CASSTQDEQFF
TGTGCCAGCAGCACACAGGATGAGCAGTTCTTC
>-|TRBV29-1|-|15|TRBJ2-2
CSVERGRGGSGELFF
TGCAGCGTTGAAAGGGGTCGGGGAGGTTCCGGGGAGCTGTTTTTT
>few|TRBV7-8|-|16|TRBJ2-7
CASSLGAVPGPYEQYF
TGTGCCAGCAGCTTAGGGGCAGTCCCAGGTCCCTACGAGCAGTACTTC
>-|TRBV7-8|-|14|TRBJ1-2
CASSFGTGRIGYTF
TGTGCCAGCAGCTTTGGGACGGGGAGAATAGGCTACACCTTC
>few|TRBV13|-|14|TRBJ2-7
CASSRDGGRYEQYF
TGTGCCAGCAGCCGCGACGGGGGGCGGTACGAGCAGTACTTC
>many|TRBV5-1|TRBD2|15|TRBJ2-1
CASSSPGLGDNEQFF
TGCGCCAGCAGCTCGCCGGGACTAGGGGACAATGAGCAGTTCTTC
>-|TRBV27|TRBD1|15|TRBJ2-7
CASSSGTGYSHEQYF
TGTGCCAGCAGTTCAGGGACAGGGTATTCCCACGAGCAGTACTTC
>many|TRBV5-6|-|11|TRBJ2-3
CASSLSRLKYF
TGTGCCAGCAGCTTGTCGCGACTCAAGTATTTT